Shown below are 2 T cell receptor beta chains from a single sample sequenced in a study of neurological immune-mediated disorders. TCRdb re-analysed the 5' RACE reads in MiXCR, keeping a single row per CDR3 protein. Among about 74,000 distinct CDR3 sequences listed, around 5.2% were seen once. Sample: PBMCs. The receptor source for this set is a man in his late teens or twenties with multiple sclerosis.

This clonotype was counted a few times. The chain employs TRBV19 and TRBJ2-4; D gene ambiguous. This CDR3 region has 14 residues. The germline V and J ends were trimmed by 5 bases and 0 bases, with 8 bases remaining between them. Per germline, CDR1 LNHDA and CDR2 SQIVND (reference sequence). In DNA, the CDR3 is TGTGCCAGTAGTTTGTCAATAGCCAAAAACATTCAGTACTTC. Amino acids: CASSLSIAKNIQYF.

This clonotype came up many times. The V call is TRBV20-1, the J call TRBJ2-1; 10 bases are shared with TRBD1. CDR3 size: 16 residues. Looked up from germline, CDR1 is DFQATT and CDR2 is SNEGSKA (reference sequence). V gave up 6 bases and J gave up 1 base; unmatched junction bases: 9. In nucleotides, the CDR3 is TGCAGTGCCCCGGGACAGGGGAAGCGTTCCTACAATGAGCAGTTCTTC. This encodes CSAPGQGKRSYNEQFF.